The 32 T cell receptor beta chains presented below share a single source sample, sequenced in a study of blood T cell repertoires in COVID-19. Clones were read by immunoSEQ multiplex PCR, and TCRdb kept only the in-frame ones, dropping some. The table has around 130,000 clones, 60% to 85% seen once. The specimen was peripheral blood. The receptors originated from a man older than 75 with acute or convalescent COVID-19.

The chain combines TRBV27 with TRBJ2-3; 7 bases match TRBD2. Germline CDR1 MNHEY, CDR2 SMNVEV (reference sequence). This CDR3 is 16 amino acids long. With V trimmed by 5 bases and J by 1 base, 9 bases remained unmatched. The CDR3 coding sequence is TGTGCCAGCAGTCCCCGTGTTCTAGCGGGCACAGATACGCAGTATTTT. It specifies CASSPRVLAGTDTQYF.

CDR3 region: CASSYVGGGHTGELFF. DNA for the CDR3: TGTGCCAGCAGTTACGTGGGGGGGGGCCACACCGGGGAGCTGTTTTTT. The gene calls are TRBV6-2 or TRBV6-3 and TRBJ2-2; D may be TRBD2 (7 bases). Trimming removed 2 bases from V and 3 bases from J, with 13 bases in between. The CDR3 runs 16 residues. From germline, CDR1 is MNHEY and CDR2 SVGEGT.

The chain links TRBV6-1 to TRBJ1-1, with D possibly matching TRBD1 (6 bases). The CDR3 covers 15 residues. From germline, CDR1 is MNHNS and CDR2 SASEGT. Trimming left V 5 bases short and J 4 bases short, with 17 bases between. The CDR3: CASSWGQGSVTEAFF. The CDR3 region has the DNA TGTGCCAGCAGTTGGGGTCAGGGGTCGGTCACTGAAGCTTTCTTT.

This clone came up once. Here the CDR3 reads CASSPPRGGRSYNEQFF. The CDR3 nucleotides read TGTGCCAGCAGCCCCCCGCGGGGGGGCCGTTCCTACAATGAGCAGTTCTTC. V usage is TRBV3-1 (or the pseudogene TRBV3-2) and J usage is TRBJ2-1, with TRBD2 matching over 9 bases. This CDR3 has 17 amino acids. Trimming at V came to 4 bases and at J to 1 base, leaving 8 bases not matched to a gene. Looked up from germline, CDR1 is LGHDT and CDR2 is YNNKEL (reference sequence).

The chain joins TRBV9 to TRBJ2-3, with TRBD1 identical over 9 bases. CDR3 length: 15 residues. V was clipped by 0 bases and J by 5 bases; unmatched bases: 4. Germline assignment: CDR1 SGDLS and CDR2 YYNGEE. The CDR3 protein is CASSVEGQGRDTQYF. CDR3 DNA: TGTGCCAGCAGCGTAGAGGGACAGGGTCGAGATACGCAGTATTTT.

This clone was counted once. The DNA for the CDR3 is TGTGCCAGCAGCAAAGGGGGTGTTTCCTACAATGAGCAGTTCTTC. Amino acid sequence: CASSKGGVSYNEQFF. The rearrangement uses TRBV7-2 and TRBJ2-1; perhaps TRBD1 as D (6 bases). The V and J ends lost 5 bases and 1 base respectively, with 12 bases between them. The CDR3 extends over 15 amino acids. Germline V gene lookup returns CDR1 SGHTA and CDR2 FQGNSA.

This rearrangement joins TRBV5-1 to TRBJ1-5, with D possibly matching TRBD1 (5 bases). V lost 4 bases to trimming and J lost 3 bases, with 14 bases between them. Germline assignment: CDR1 SGHRS and CDR2 YFSETQ. The CDR3 spans 15 residues. CDR3 in DNA: TGCGCCAGCAGCCTTTCAGGGTTTATCAATCAGCCCCAGCATTTT. Its translation is CASSLSGFINQPQHF.

V gene TRBV9 combines with J gene TRBJ2-2; 10 bases are a match to TRBD2. The junction had 5 bases not matched to a gene; V was cut back by 0 bases and J by 6 bases. This CDR3 contains 16 residues. CDR1 is SGDLS, CDR2 YYNGEE, per germline. CDR3 sequence reads: CASSVVSGGAAGELFF. CDR3 DNA: TGTGCCAGCAGCGTAGTGAGCGGGGGGGCCGCCGGGGAGCTGTTTTTT.

The chain is built from TRBV6-5 and TRBJ2-7; TRBD1 agrees at 8 bases. V lost 5 bases to trimming and J lost 8 bases; unmatched junction nucleotides: 14. The CDR3 extends over 15 amino acids. Looked up from germline, CDR1 is MNHEY and CDR2 is SVGAGI. Here the CDR3 reads CASSPLDRVGHQQYF. CDR3 bases: TGTGCCAGCAGTCCTCTGGACAGGGTAGGGCACCAGCAGTACTTC.

The genes are TRBV2 and TRBJ2-1; 9 bases fit TRBD2. Per germline, CDR1 SNHLY and CDR2 FYNNEI. This CDR3 contains 13 residues. V shed 4 bases, J shed 8 bases, and the junction held 3 bases outside the gene matches. CDR3 region: CASSGTSEDEQFF. DNA for the CDR3: TGTGCCAGCAGTGGGACTAGCGAGGATGAGCAGTTCTTC.

The chain has TRBV19 and TRBJ2-7; perhaps TRBD1 as D (5 bases). This CDR3 contains 15 residues. Germline CDR1 reads LNHDA; CDR2 reads SQIVND (reference sequence). V was trimmed by 1 base and J by 2 bases, leaving 12 bases between them. Written as DNA, the CDR3 is TGTGCCAGTAGTATAGGAGCCCAGGGCACCTACGAGCAGTACTTC. Translating it yields CASSIGAQGTYEQYF.

The J gene is TRBJ2-1, the V gene TRBV5-1; TRBD2 matches at 8 bases. CDR1 and CDR2 from the germline V gene are SGHRS and YFSETQ. The CDR3 runs 14 residues. V lost 7 bases and J lost 9; bases outside the gene matches: 12. The chain's CDR3 is CASGPGTRFSEQFF. The DNA for the CDR3 is TGCGCCAGCGGACCCGGGACTAGGTTTAGTGAGCAGTTCTTC.

J is TRBJ2-1 and V is TRBV24-1; 14 nucleotides match TRBD2. V dropped 2 bases and J dropped 0; count of bases not matched to a gene: 5. Germline values: CDR1 KGHDR, CDR2 SFDVKD. This CDR3 contains 19 residues. CDR3 coding DNA: TGTGCCACCAGTGATTCGGGACTAGCGGGGGAAAGCTCCTACAATGAGCAGTTCTTC. It is translated as CATSDSGLAGESSYNEQFF.

This chain links TRBV11-2 with TRBJ2-7, with D perhaps matching TRBD1 (5 bases). Germline V CDR1 and CDR2: SGHAT, FQNNGV. The V gene lost 1 base and the J gene lost 3 bases, with 16 bases spanning the gap. The CDR3 loop spans 16 amino acids. The CDR3 DNA is TGTGCCAGCAGCTTAGGGCAGGACACTATATACTACGAGCAGTACTTC. This translates into CASSLGQDTIYYEQYF.

This chain connects TRBV6-2 or TRBV6-3 to TRBJ2-7, with 11 bases that match TRBD1. Germline V lookup: CDR1 MNHEY, CDR2 SVGEGT. CDR3 size: 15 residues. Losses at the gene ends were 4 bases for V and 3 bases for J; bases not matched to a gene: 5. The CDR3 coding sequence is TGTGCCAGCAGTTCGCCGGGACAGGGGGGCTACGAGCAGTACTTC. Residues: CASSSPGQGGYEQYF.

This clone has just a few counts. The chain couples TRBV11-2 to TRBJ2-1; a possible D gene is TRBD2 (6 bases). The germline V and J ends were trimmed by 5 bases and 10 bases, with 15 bases remaining between them. CDR1 is SGHAT and CDR2 is FQNNGV in the germline V gene. The CDR3 length is 13 residues. The CDR3 region has the DNA TGTGCCAGCAGCCTCTCCCGGGGGTACGAGCAGTTCTTC. This translates into CASSLSRGYEQFF.

There are many counts of this clone. The V gene is TRBV10-3, the J gene TRBJ2-7; D is unresolved. CDR3 length: 14 amino acids. V shed 0 bases and J shed 3 bases, with 9 bases lying between them. The germline gives CDR1 ENHRY, CDR2 SYGVKD. The CDR3 spells CAISESISYYEQYF. The CDR3 DNA sequence: TGTGCCATCAGTGAGTCGATCTCCTACTACGAGCAGTACTTC.

The gene calls are TRBV15 and TRBJ1-3; D is perhaps TRBD1 (5 bases). Germline CDR1 LNHNV, CDR2 YYDKDF (reference sequence). The V end lost 1 base, the J end lost 0 bases, and 13 bases lay between the germline ends. The CDR3 runs 17 residues. The CDR3 bases are TGTGCCACCAGCAGAGCCTCCACAGGCGTCTCTGGAAACACCATATATTTT. This sequence encodes CATSRASTGVSGNTIYF.

The chain links TRBV11-2 to TRBJ2-3, with D perhaps TRBD1 (6 bases). Germline V gene data show CDR1 as SGHAT and CDR2 as FQNNGV. V lost 1 base and J 0 bases, leaving 8 bases between the germline ends. There are 15 residues in the CDR3. CDR3 region: CASSLVTGSTDTQYF. The CDR3 bases are TGTGCCAGCAGCTTAGTTACAGGGAGCACAGATACGCAGTATTTT.

The rearrangement links TRBV29-1 to TRBJ1-2, with 8 positions matching TRBD1. The CDR3 has 15 amino acids. Germline-derived CDR1 and CDR2 are SQVTM and ANQGSEA. V shed 6 bases and J 5 bases; nucleotides not matched to a gene: 14. This chain's CDR3 is CSVAGGQGLGYGYTF. The CDR3 nucleotides are TGCAGCGTGGCTGGTGGACAGGGATTAGGGTATGGCTACACCTTC.

This clone appeared a single time. The rearrangement links TRBV7-9 to TRBJ2-1, with TRBD2 as a possible D gene (6 bases). Germline CDR1 reads SEHNR; CDR2 reads FQNEAQ (reference sequence). Trimming left V 4 bases short and J 4 bases short, with 20 bases between. The CDR3 runs to 17 residues. DNA for the CDR3: TGTGCCAGCAGCTCATCACAACGGGGGAGTAAGTACAATGAGCAGTTCTTC. Its translation is CASSSSQRGSKYNEQFF.

The rearrangement joins TRBV11-2 to TRBJ2-1; 8 positions match TRBD2. With 6 bases clipped from V and 6 bases from J, the junction kept 7 bases outside the gene matches. The length of the CDR3 is 14 residues. Germline CDR1 is SGHAT and CDR2 is FQNNGV. The CDR3 DNA is TGTGCCAGCAGGAAGATAGGGACTAGCAATGAGCAGTTCTTC. This codes for CASRKIGTSNEQFF. The full variable domain, with the rest looked up from reference TRBV11-2 and TRBJ2-1, is EAGVAQSPRYKIIEKRQSVAFWCNPISGHATLYWYQQILGQGPKLLIQFQNNGVVDDSQLPKDRFSAERLKGVDSTLKIQPAKLEDSAVYLCASRKIGTSNEQFFGPGTRLTVL.

The chain recombines TRBV6-5 with TRBJ1-2; no definite D call. V shed 1 base and J shed 8 bases, with 20 bases lying between them. Per germline, CDR1 MNHEY and CDR2 SVGAGI. This CDR3 is 16 amino acids long. The CDR3 region is CASSYFPTPEVEGYTF. The CDR3 DNA reads as TGTGCCAGCAGTTACTTCCCGACTCCCGAAGTGGAGGGCTACACCTTC.

The V call is TRBV19, the J call TRBJ2-6; TRBD2 is a possible D gene (6 bases). The V gene lost 7 bases and the J gene lost 3 bases, with 19 bases spanning the gap. From germline, CDR1 is LNHDA and CDR2 SQIVND (reference sequence). The CDR3 has 17 amino acids. As DNA, the CDR3 is TGTGCCAGTATGGGGAGGCAGCTCACTTTTGGGGCCAACGTCCTGACTTTC. Amino acids: CASMGRQLTFGANVLTF.

V is TRBV29-1 and J is TRBJ1-1, with TRBD1 matching 7 bases. Germline CDR1 reads SQVTM; CDR2 reads ANQGSEA. V was pared by 5 bases and J by 0 bases, with 12 bases of the junction left unmatched. There are 16 residues in the CDR3. The CDR3 region is CSVRGTDGLMNTEAFF. Here the CDR3 DNA reads TGCAGCGTTCGGGGGACAGATGGGTTAATGAACACTGAAGCTTTCTTT.

CDR3 protein: CASSLAGQGIGGYTF. Written as DNA, the CDR3 is TGTGCCAGCAGCTTGGCAGGACAGGGGATCGGTGGCTACACCTTC. The rearrangement links TRBV5-4 to TRBJ1-2; 9 nucleotides align to TRBD1. Germline V gene sequence: CDR1 SGHNT, CDR2 YYREEE (reference sequence). The CDR3 consists of 15 residues. V lost 0 bases to trimming and J lost 7 bases; unmatched junction nucleotides: 7.

In its sample, this clone was seen a few times. The chain links TRBV28 to TRBJ2-4; 12 bases agree with TRBD1. This CDR3 region has 14 residues. Trimming removed 5 bases from V and 9 bases from J; junction bases left unmatched: 5. CDR1 and CDR2 (germline): MDHEN, SYDVKM. The CDR3, as DNA: TGTGCCAGCAGTACGGGACAGGGGGCATCCATTCAGTACTTC. This sequence encodes CASSTGQGASIQYF. Complete variable domain (other parts from reference TRBV28 and TRBJ2-4): DVKVTQSSRYLVKRTGEKVFLECVQDMDHENMFWYRQDPGLGLRLIYFSYDVKMKEKGDIPEGYSVSREKKERFSLILESASTNQTSMYLCASSTGQGASIQYFGAGTRLSVL.

Only a few counts were recorded for this clone. The gene calls are TRBV24-1 and TRBJ2-3; tentatively, D is TRBD1 (5 bases). The CDR3 is 14 amino acids. The V gene's germline CDR1 is KGHDR and CDR2 SFDVKD. V was cut by 2 bases and J by 5 bases, with 10 bases left in between. CDR3 bases: TGTGCCACCAGTGATTCAGGGCGTGGAGATACGCAGTATTTT. It translates to CATSDSGRGDTQYF.

The genes are TRBV6-5 and TRBJ1-2; 7 nucleotides agree with TRBD1. V shed 6 bases and J 6 bases; nucleotides not matched to a gene: 7. The CDR3 consists of 13 residues. Germline V gene lookup returns CDR1 MNHEY and CDR2 SVGAGI. The CDR3 nucleotides read TGTGCCAGCAGCAGGGGGTGGGACGATGGCTACACCTTC. Protein: CASSRGWDDGYTF.

The gene calls are TRBV12-3 or TRBV12-4 and TRBJ2-7; TRBD2 aligns across 7 bases. The V gene end was trimmed by 4 bases and the J gene end by 1 base; junction bases not matched to a gene: 1. The CDR3 runs 13 residues. The chain's CDR3 is CASSWGLSYEQYF. CDR3 coding DNA: TGTGCCAGCAGTTGGGGACTATCCTACGAGCAGTACTTC.

The chain combines TRBV18 with TRBJ1-3, with 9 positions matching TRBD1. This CDR3 contains 17 residues. V was pared by 3 bases and J by 4 bases, with 10 bases of the junction left unmatched. Germline CDR1 reads KGHSH; CDR2 reads LQKENI. CDR3 coding DNA: TGTGCCAGCTCACCGAGCCTACAGGGGGCTTCAGGAAACACCATATATTTT. It encodes CASSPSLQGASGNTIYF.

The chain recombines TRBV10-3 with TRBJ2-5; TRBD1 agrees at 10 bases. CDR1 and CDR2 from the germline V gene are ENHRY and SYGVKD. The CDR3 runs to 15 residues. V gave up 4 bases and J gave up 1 base; unmatched junction bases: 3. The CDR3 loop reads CAISVDRGLQETQYF. The CDR3 nucleotides read TGTGCCATCAGTGTCGACAGGGGGCTCCAAGAGACCCAGTACTTC.